The clone carrying this T cell receptor beta chain was observed many times. CDR1 is LGHNA, CDR2 YSLEER, per germline. V lost 0 bases to trimming and J lost 7 bases; unmatched junction nucleotides: 10. This CDR3 is built from 16 residues. Sequencing libraries of naive CD8 cells derived from roughly 20,000 to 1,000,000 sorted cells with 10%, 30% or 50% RNA. TCRdb re-called the PCR reads through MiXCR, storing one row per CDR3 protein. The sample consists of about 300,000 distinct CDR3 sequences, about 21% of them appearing once. This specimen comes from a study of molecular identifiers for immune sequencing clone quantification.

Sample: naive CD8+ T cells from blood, with Jurkat cell RNA spiked in. As to subset: FACS-sorted CD8+CD4-CCR7+CD45RA+ naive T cells. The rearrangement links TRBV4-3 to TRBJ1-1, with 8 bases that match TRBD1. The receptor was isolated from a human donor in good health. Some libraries in this study had Jurkat cell RNA spiked in. The CDR3 nucleotides are TGCGCCAGCAGCCAAGATAGGTGGCAGGGGGCTGGTGAAGCTTTCTTT. Protein sequence: CASSQDRWQGAGEAFF.